The 28 T cell receptor beta chains reported below all come from one sample, sequenced in a study of radiotherapy plus CTLA-4 blockade in lung cancer. Assay: immunoSEQ multiplex PCR; the TCRdb copy retains only in-frame clones and omits some. The profile shows over 85,000 clones, 88% of them singletons. The source was peripheral blood, collected from a patient treated with radiotherapy plus ipilimumab. Receptors were obtained from a human donor with non-small cell lung cancer that progressed on radiotherapy plus ipilimumab.

The chain's CDR3 is CASSQPTGTGRLYGYTF. The CDR3 DNA reads TGTGCCAGCAGCCAACCAACAGGGACGGGACGGCTCTATGGCTACACCTTC. This chain connects TRBV4-2 to TRBJ1-2; weak D call: TRBD1 (6 bases). V was cut by 2 bases and J by 4 bases, with 20 bases left in between. Looked up from germline, CDR1 is LGHNA and CDR2 is YNFKEQ. The CDR3 extends over 17 amino acids.

The chain has TRBV5-1 and TRBJ1-5; 9 nucleotides line up with TRBD1. Germline-derived CDR1 and CDR2 are SGHRS and YFSETQ. With 4 bases clipped from V and 1 base from J, the junction kept 3 bases outside the gene matches. The CDR3 spans 15 residues. CDR3: CASSPTGGSNQPQHF. Here the CDR3 DNA reads TGCGCCAGCAGCCCCACAGGGGGCAGCAATCAGCCCCAGCATTTT.

CDR3 region: CASSQVGARGSYGYTF. The CDR3 region has the DNA TGTGCCAGCAGTCAAGTAGGGGCCAGGGGATCGTATGGCTACACCTTC. This chain joins TRBV9 and TRBJ1-2, with D maybe TRBD1 (6 bases). Germline V gene sequence: CDR1 SGDLS, CDR2 YYNGEE. The CDR3 totals 16 residues. V was shortened by 5 bases and J by 5 bases, with 22 bases between the two germline ends.

This chain joins TRBV6-5 and TRBJ1-4; maybe TRBD1 (6 bases). The V gene lost 0 bases and the J gene lost 8 bases, with 10 bases spanning the gap. The CDR3 consists of 14 residues. Germline V lookup: CDR1 MNHEY, CDR2 SVGAGI. The CDR3 sequence: CASSYSPQGEKLFF. The CDR3 nucleotides read TGTGCCAGCAGTTACTCGCCTCAGGGGGAAAAACTGTTTTTT.

This chain links TRBV9 with TRBJ2-1, with D unclear. The CDR3 spans 13 residues. Germline assignment: CDR1 SGDLS and CDR2 YYNGEE. V was pared by 3 bases and J by 0 bases, with 4 bases between. CDR3 nucleotide sequence: TGTGCCAGCAGCGCTAACTCCTACAATGAGCAGTTCTTC. Protein sequence: CASSANSYNEQFF. Full variable domain (outside the CDR3, taken from reference TRBV9 and TRBJ2-1): DSGVTQTPKHLITATGQRVTLRCSPRSGDLSVYWYQQSLDQGLQFLIQYYNGEERAKGNILERFSAQQFPDLHSELNLSSLELGDSALYFCASSANSYNEQFFGPGTRLTVL.

V gene TRBV5-6 combines with J gene TRBJ2-3; 9 bases agree with TRBD1. This CDR3 has 14 amino acids. The ends lost 4 bases at V and 6 bases at J; junction bases unmatched: 6. CDR1 and CDR2 (germline): SGHDT, YYEEEE. The DNA of the CDR3 is TGTGCCAGCAGCCCACAGGGGGCGTCGGATACGCAGTATTTT. This translates into CASSPQGASDTQYF.

The chain joins TRBV9 to TRBJ2-5, with a possible D match to TRBD2 (6 bases). This CDR3 has 15 amino acids. V was clipped by 0 bases and J by 5 bases, with 14 bases between them. CDR1 is SGDLS, CDR2 YYNGEE, per germline. The CDR3 DNA follows: TGTGCCAGCAGCGTAGGGGGGGTGTTCTGGGAGACCCAGTACTTC. This codes for CASSVGGVFWETQYF.

The V call is TRBV5-1, the J call TRBJ2-2, with 8 bases matching TRBD2. Germline values: CDR1 SGHRS, CDR2 YFSETQ. This CDR3 comprises 15 residues. Trimming took 0 bases from V and 5 from J; bases not matched to a gene: 3. The CDR3, as DNA: TGCGCCAGCAGCTTGGATAGCGGGATAACCGGGGAGCTGTTTTTT. Its translation: CASSLDSGITGELFF.

The chain couples TRBV7-2 to TRBJ2-5; no firm D call. The germline CDR1 and CDR2 sequences are SGHTA and FQGNSA. This CDR3 has 12 amino acids. V was pared by 5 bases and J by 6 bases, with 10 bases between. In DNA, the CDR3 is TGTGCCAGCAGCCCGAGAGGCCAGACCCAGTACTTC. Its translation is CASSPRGQTQYF.

This clone showed up just a few times. The rearrangement uses TRBV4-1 and TRBJ2-7; D is uncertain. Germline V gene lookup returns CDR1 MGHRA and CDR2 YSYEKL. V lost 1 base to trimming and J lost 3 bases, with 10 bases between them. CDR3 size: 14 residues. CDR3 coding DNA: TGCGCCAGCAGCCAAGGGAACACGGGCTACGAGCAGTACTTC. Amino acid sequence: CASSQGNTGYEQYF.

The V gene is TRBV5-1, the J gene TRBJ2-3, with 8 positions matching TRBD1. CDR3 length equals 15 residues. Trimming at V came to 4 bases and at J to 0 bases, leaving 4 bases not matched to a gene. Germline CDR1 and CDR2: SGHRS and YFSETQ. The CDR3 DNA reads as TGCGCCAGCAGCCAGACAGGGGTTAGCACAGATACGCAGTATTTT. Its protein product is CASSQTGVSTDTQYF.

The chain carries TRBV6-5 and TRBJ2-1, with TRBD1 matching over 10 bases. The germline V gene encodes CDR1 MNHEY and CDR2 SVGAGI. J was trimmed by 8 bases and V by 10 bases; bases with no gene match: 8. CDR3 length: 13 amino acids. The DNA for the CDR3 is TGTGCCACCACGGGGGACAGGGGCCATGAGCAGTTCTTC. It specifies CATTGDRGHEQFF.

The gene calls are TRBV15 and TRBJ2-3; D is unresolved. This CDR3 contains 14 residues. The germline CDR1 and CDR2 sequences are LNHNV and YYDKDF (reference sequence). The V and J ends lost 2 bases and 5 bases respectively, with 11 bases between them. The CDR3 reads CATSRIDTRDTQYF. The DNA for the CDR3 is TGTGCCACCAGCAGAATAGATACCAGAGATACGCAGTATTTT. Variable domain in full (rest from reference TRBV15 and TRBJ2-3): DAMVIQNPRYQVTQFGKPVTLSCSQTLNHNVMYWYQQKSSQAPKLLFHYYDKDFNNEADTPDNFQSRRPNTSFCFLDIRSPGLGDTAMYLCATSRIDTRDTQYFGPGTRLTVL.

CDR3 nucleotide sequence: TGTGCCAGCAGTCTCCTGTTGACTAGCGGGAACACCGGGGAGCTGTTTTTT. As protein: CASSLLLTSGNTGELFF. The chain uses TRBV27 and TRBJ2-2; 9 bases match TRBD2. The CDR3 contains 17 residues. The V gene end was trimmed by 5 bases and the J gene end by 1 base; junction bases not matched to a gene: 8. Germline CDR1 MNHEY, CDR2 SMNVEV (reference sequence).

The CDR3 here is CASSPGQMIAKNIQYF. In nucleotides, the CDR3 is TGCGCCAGCAGCCCCGGACAGATGATAGCCAAAAACATTCAGTACTTC. This chain links TRBV5-1 with TRBJ2-4; D possibly corresponds to TRBD1 (6 bases). Germline values: CDR1 SGHRS, CDR2 YFSETQ. CDR3 size: 16 residues. Trimming took off 4 bases at V and 0 bases at J, with 14 bases between the two ends.

J is TRBJ2-5 and V is TRBV5-1; D possibly matches TRBD1 or TRBD2 (5 bases each). The CDR3 covers 15 residues. Between the trimmed V and J ends, which lost 0 bases and 5 bases, there was a span of 14 bases. Germline V gene lookup returns CDR1 SGHRS and CDR2 YFSETQ. CDR3 residues: CASSLVVGTRETQYF. CDR3 DNA: TGCGCCAGCAGCTTGGTAGTTGGGACGCGGGAGACCCAGTACTTC.

The J gene is TRBJ1-5, the V gene TRBV6-6; the D gene is possibly TRBD1 (5 bases). Trimming cost V 5 bases and J 4 bases, with 18 bases left between them. The CDR3 loop spans 16 amino acids. Germline V gene lookup returns CDR1 MNHNY and CDR2 SVGAGI (reference sequence). CDR3 sequence (DNA): TGTGCCAGCAGTACAAGGGAGGGGTTAGGTAATCAGCCCCAGCATTTT. Its protein is CASSTREGLGNQPQHF.

The chain links TRBV5-6 to TRBJ2-7, with 7 positions matching TRBD2. CDR1 and CDR2 (germline): SGHDT, YYEEEE. Trimming cost V 2 bases and J 2 bases; bases outside gene matches: 1. The CDR3 covers 13 residues. The CDR3 reads CASSLSGTYEQYF. The CDR3 nucleotides read TGTGCCAGCAGCTTAAGCGGGACCTACGAGCAGTACTTC.

The V gene is TRBV10-3, the J gene TRBJ1-1; D remains ambiguous. The CDR3 is made up of 14 amino acids. V shed 5 bases and J shed 4 bases, with 14 bases lying between them. Germline V CDR1 and CDR2: ENHRY, SYGVKD. The CDR3 protein is CAISWAREVTEAFF. CDR3 bases: TGTGCCATCAGTTGGGCACGCGAAGTCACTGAAGCTTTCTTT.

The DNA for the CDR3 is TGTGCCAGTAGTATACCGACTAGCGGGAGCCTTGGTGAGCAGTACTTC. It yields the protein CASSIPTSGSLGEQYF. This chain connects TRBV19 to TRBJ2-7; the match to TRBD2 covers 12 bases. The V gene end was trimmed by 2 bases and the J gene end by 7 bases; junction bases not matched to a gene: 9. The CDR3 contains 16 residues. Germline CDR1 reads LNHDA; CDR2 reads SQIVND (reference sequence).

This clone was detected only a few times. The chain has TRBV6-1 and TRBJ2-5; no firm D call. The CDR3 is 11 amino acids. V was clipped by 10 bases and J by 4 bases, with 10 bases between them. CDR1 and CDR2 from the germline V gene are MNHNS and SASEGT. The CDR3 loop reads CATTIRETQYF. CDR3 in DNA: TGTGCCACCACAATTCGAGAGACCCAGTACTTC.

This chain joins TRBV12-5 and TRBJ2-3; D unresolved. Germline assignment: CDR1 LGHNT and CDR2 FRNRAP. The CDR3 length is 14 residues. Between the trimmed V and J ends, which lost 1 base and 0 bases, there was a span of 5 bases. The CDR3 coding sequence is TGTGCTAGTGGTTTGGGATTGAGCACAGATACGCAGTATTTT. The encoded protein is CASGLGLSTDTQYF.

The genes are TRBV30 and TRBJ1-2, with TRBD1 as a possible D gene (6 bases). CDR1 GTSNPN and CDR2 SVGIG come from the germline V gene (reference sequence). This CDR3 comprises 14 residues. Deletions cut 2 bases from V and 3 bases from J, with 13 bases between. The CDR3 sequence is CAWSRGVADYGYTF. The DNA of the CDR3 is TGTGCCTGGAGTAGGGGGGTGGCGGACTATGGCTACACCTTC.

The chain employs TRBV6-6 and TRBJ2-7; D remains ambiguous. The V gene lost 3 bases and the J gene lost 2 bases, with 8 bases spanning the gap. The germline CDR1 and CDR2 sequences are MNHNY and SVGAGI (reference sequence). This CDR3 spans 13 amino acids. Written as DNA, the CDR3 is TGTGCCAGCAGTTATCCCAGTCCCTACGAGCAGTACTTC. Translation gives CASSYPSPYEQYF.

The chain carries TRBV6-1 and TRBJ2-7; D is tentatively TRBD1 or TRBD2 (5 bases each). The CDR3 loop spans 14 amino acids. Germline CDR1 MNHNS, CDR2 SASEGT. The V end lost 10 bases, the J end lost 3 bases, and 19 bases lay between the germline ends. This CDR3 is CATTKGTSLYEQYF. The DNA of the CDR3 is TGTGCCACGACAAAGGGGACCTCCCTCTACGAGCAGTACTTC.

V and J are TRBV29-1 and TRBJ2-1; D may be TRBD2 (5 bases). Per germline, CDR1 SQVTM and CDR2 ANQGSEA. Trimming shortened V by 6 bases and J by 2 bases, and 20 bases separated the two germline ends. The CDR3 is made up of 16 amino acids. The CDR3 region is CSVRSGLEVAYNEQFF. The CDR3 nucleotides are TGCAGCGTCAGGTCGGGATTGGAGGTTGCCTACAATGAGCAGTTCTTC.

A single count supports this clone. The chain employs TRBV4-1 and TRBJ2-3, with TRBD2 as a possible D gene (7 bases). This CDR3 is 19 amino acids long. Trimming cost V 2 bases and J 5 bases, with 26 bases left between them. Germline values: CDR1 MGHRA, CDR2 YSYEKL. CDR3: CASSQRGLLAPKGGDTQYF. The CDR3 DNA sequence: TGCGCCAGCAGCCAAAGAGGTTTACTAGCGCCAAAAGGGGGAGATACGCAGTATTTT.

This chain connects TRBV6-1 to TRBJ1-2; D possibly corresponds to TRBD1 (5 bases). Between the trimmed V and J ends, which lost 4 bases and 0 bases, there was a span of 12 bases. From germline, CDR1 is MNHNS and CDR2 SASEGT. The CDR3 is 15 amino acids. The DNA of the CDR3 is TGTGCCAGCAGTGCCGTTATGACAGCTAACTATGGCTACACCTTC. It codes for CASSAVMTANYGYTF.